A single sample is the source of the 15 T cell receptor beta chains below, sequenced in a study of blood T cell repertoires in COVID-19 (dated by TCRdb to about 2020). Libraries were prepared through the immunoSEQ multiplex PCR assay. TCRdb limited this immuneACCESS table to in-frame rearrangements with V and J called. A share of clones is missing; checked studies link under half to unresolved V genes, and the rest is unexplained. This sample gives about 94,000 clones in total; around 81% of them show up just once. Around 6.9% of the sample rests with the top ten. Input material: peripheral blood. All receptors come from a man between 60 and 75 years old with acute or convalescent COVID-19.

The rearrangement links TRBV30 to TRBJ1-1; the D is unclear. Per the germline V gene, CDR1 is GTSNPN and CDR2 is SVGIG (reference sequence). V shed 0 bases and J shed 7 bases, with 15 bases lying between them. The CDR3 contains 14 residues. The CDR3 is CAWSVVGDVIEAFF. The CDR3 region has the DNA TGTGCCTGGAGTGTGGTTGGAGACGTAATTGAAGCTTTCTTT.

The chain combines TRBV5-8 with TRBJ1-1; 7 bases map to TRBD1. Germline assignment: CDR1 SGHTS and CDR2 YDEGEE. J lost 4 bases, V lost 6 bases, and 9 bases had no gene match. This CDR3 has 14 amino acids. The CDR3, as DNA: TGTGCCAGCACCAGTTACAGGGGTCCCACTGAAGCTTTCTTT. Translated: CASTSYRGPTEAFF. Based on the CDR3 plus reference TRBV5-8 and TRBJ1-1, the full variable domain is EAGVTQSPTHLIKTRGQQATLRCSPISGHTSVYWYQQALGLGLQFLLWYDEGEERNRGNFPPRFSGRQFPNYSSELNVNALELEDSALYLCASTSYRGPTEAFFGQGTRLTVV.

The CDR3 sequence is CAGGGSLGETQYF. CDR3 nucleotide sequence: TGTGCGGGAGGAGGGAGCCTGGGGGAGACCCAGTACTTC. The rearrangement uses TRBV6-5 and TRBJ2-5, with D possibly being TRBD2 (6 bases). The CDR3 is 13 residues long. The germline V gene has CDR1 MNHEY and CDR2 SVGAGI.

The chain uses TRBV2 and TRBJ2-3, with 11 positions matching TRBD2. Germline loops: CDR1 SNHLY, CDR2 FYNNEI. The V segment lost 10 bases and the J segment 0 bases; nucleotides outside the gene matches: 3. CDR3 size: 14 residues. CDR3: CAKGTSGSTDTQYF. The DNA for the CDR3 is TGTGCCAAGGGGACTAGCGGAAGCACAGATACGCAGTATTTT.

The rearrangement joins TRBV6-5 to TRBJ2-7; D unresolved. V lost 2 bases and J lost 0, with 11 bases in between. Germline lookup yields CDR1 MNHEY and CDR2 SVGAGI. CDR3 length equals 15 residues. In DNA form, the CDR3 reads TGTGCCAGCAGTTACCTTCCGGAGAACTCCTACGAGCAGTACTTC. Encoded protein: CASSYLPENSYEQYF.

The chain joins TRBV30 to TRBJ1-2; maybe TRBD1 (5 bases). Trimming cost V 5 bases and J 7 bases, with 14 bases left between them. Germline CDR1 GTSNPN, CDR2 SVGIG (reference sequence). The CDR3 covers 12 residues. DNA of the CDR3: TGTGCCTGGTCGGGGGAGGCGGGTGGCTACACCTTC. It translates to CAWSGEAGGYTF.

The rearrangement joins TRBV5-5 to TRBJ1-2, with a weak D call TRBD1 (5 bases). The germline V and J ends were trimmed by 4 bases and 6 bases, with 19 bases remaining between them. CDR3 length: 15 residues. Germline V gives CDR1 SGHKS, CDR2 YYEKEE (reference sequence). Written as DNA, the CDR3 is TGTGCCAGCAGCCGGACCCAGGGTTTAGTGGATGGCTACACCTTC. This gives the protein CASSRTQGLVDGYTF.

Only one count was recorded for this clone. This chain links TRBV6-5 with TRBJ1-2; D is perhaps TRBD1 (6 bases). CDR1 is MNHEY and CDR2 is SVGAGI in the germline V gene. Trimming cost V 8 bases and J 3 bases, with 19 bases left between them. This CDR3 has 15 amino acids. This CDR3 reads CASPTPGHPDYGYTF. The CDR3 coding sequence is TGTGCCAGCCCCACCCCGGGACACCCAGACTATGGCTACACCTTC.

This clone has just a few counts. CDR3 sequence reads: CASSLAGVTRTLYEQYF. CDR3 in DNA: TGTGCCAGCAGCTTAGCTGGGGTGACACGGACACTCTACGAGCAGTACTTC. The chain joins TRBV7-9 to TRBJ2-7; D is possibly TRBD1 (5 bases). V was shortened by 0 bases and J by 3 bases, with 18 bases between the two germline ends. Germline V gene sequence: CDR1 SEHNR, CDR2 FQNEAQ (reference sequence). The length of the CDR3 is 17 residues.

This chain links TRBV5-6 with TRBJ1-2; TRBD1 might be the D (5 bases). The CDR3 has 16 amino acids. V was trimmed by 4 bases and J by 0 bases, leaving 16 bases between them. Germline values: CDR1 SGHDT, CDR2 YYEEEE. This chain's CDR3 is CASSPGVLLANYGYTF. The CDR3 DNA sequence: TGTGCCAGCAGCCCGGGGGTGCTTTTAGCTAACTATGGCTACACCTTC.

This rearrangement joins TRBV2 to TRBJ2-2, with TRBD1 matching over 8 bases. V gave up 5 bases and J gave up 4 bases; unmatched junction bases: 6. Germline-derived CDR1 and CDR2 are SNHLY and FYNNEI. The CDR3 runs to 15 residues. CDR3 DNA sequence: TGTGCCAGCAGTTCGACAGGGGCCATCACCGGGGAGCTGTTTTTT. Translation gives CASSSTGAITGELFF.

The CDR3 bases are TGTGCCAGCAGTTACGGCGCAGGGGCCGGCTACACCTTC. This encodes CASSYGAGAGYTF. V and J are TRBV6-5 and TRBJ1-2, with D perhaps TRBD1 (6 bases). Germline V lookup: CDR1 MNHEY, CDR2 SVGAGI. The CDR3 contains 13 residues. V lost 2 bases to trimming and J lost 8 bases, with 12 bases between them.

This chain uses TRBV5-1 with TRBJ2-1, with D possibly TRBD1 on 5 matching bases. This CDR3 region has 17 residues. Deletions cut 4 bases from V and 0 bases from J, with 17 bases between. In germline, CDR1 is SGHRS, CDR2 YFSETQ. The CDR3 nucleotides are TGCGCCAGCAGCCCCTTGGGGCAGGCGAGCTCCTACAATGAGCAGTTCTTC. It yields the protein CASSPLGQASSYNEQFF.

The J gene is TRBJ1-3, the V gene TRBV7-3; D is unclear. The CDR3 contains 15 residues. In germline, CDR1 is SGHTA, CDR2 FQGTGA. V gave up 1 base and J gave up 1 base, with 8 bases separating them. As DNA, the CDR3 is TGTGCCAGCAGCTTAATCGGTTGGTCTGGAAACACCATATATTTT. It is translated as CASSLIGWSGNTIYF.

The chain carries TRBV5-4 and TRBJ2-3; 11 bases align to TRBD2. Germline CDR1 is SGHNT and CDR2 is YYREEE (reference sequence). V dropped 2 bases and J dropped 4; count of bases not matched to a gene: 3. The CDR3 has 15 residues. CDR3 loop: CASSFSGGAPDTQYF. The CDR3 DNA reads TGTGCCAGCAGCTTTAGCGGGGGGGCCCCAGATACGCAGTATTTT.